The next 25 T cell receptor beta chains were all read from a single sample in a study of OX40 agonist ivuxolimab in advanced cancers. Only in-frame clones appear in the TCRdb table, and some are missing; sequencing was by immunoSEQ multiplex PCR. The profile shows about 82,000 clones, about 90% of them singletons. Material: CD4+ or CD8+ T cells sorted from blood, obtained in a trial of the OX40 agonist ivuxolimab. The receptors come from an adult with an advanced solid tumor such as melanoma, head and neck, liver or kidney cancer.

This sequence joins TRBV7-9 and TRBJ2-1; D gene uncertain. The germline V gene has CDR1 SEHNR and CDR2 FQNEAQ (reference sequence). The CDR3 contains 18 residues. V lost 5 bases, J lost 0 bases, and 20 bases lay in between. This CDR3 reads CASSNPITDYTSYNEQFF. CDR3 nucleotides: TGTGCCAGCAGCAACCCAATTACAGATTACACCTCCTACAATGAGCAGTTCTTC.

The chain recombines TRBV4-3 with TRBJ2-3, with TRBD1 matching 7 bases. The CDR3 is 15 amino acids. The trim removed 0 bases at V and 4 bases at J, leaving 4 bases unmatched. Germline values: CDR1 LGHNA, CDR2 YSLEER. In DNA, the CDR3 is TGCGCCAGCAGCCAAGATCGGACAGGAGCAGATACGCAGTATTTT. Translating it yields CASSQDRTGADTQYF.

V is TRBV10-2 and J is TRBJ2-7; 7 nucleotides match TRBD1. CDR1 WSHSY and CDR2 SAAADI come from the germline V gene. V was pared by 7 bases and J by 2 bases, with 5 bases of the junction left unmatched. This CDR3 is 13 amino acids long. CDR3 bases: TGCGCCAGCATGACAGGGCCCGCCTACGAGCAGTACTTC. This encodes CASMTGPAYEQYF.

The chain uses TRBV5-1 and TRBJ2-7, with TRBD2 as a possible D gene (5 bases). Germline assignment: CDR1 SGHRS and CDR2 YFSETQ. Trimming pared 3 bases from V and 0 bases from J, leaving 13 bases between. The CDR3 loop spans 15 amino acids. This chain's CDR3 is CASSWMTGGSYEQYF. In DNA form, the CDR3 reads TGCGCCAGCAGCTGGATGACTGGAGGCTCCTACGAGCAGTACTTC. Based on the CDR3 plus reference TRBV5-1 and TRBJ2-7, the full variable domain is KAGVTQTPRYLIKTRGQQVTLSCSPISGHRSVSWYQQTPGQGLQFLFEYFSETQRNKGNFPGRFSGRQFSNSRSEMNVSTLELGDSALYLCASSWMTGGSYEQYFGPGTRLTVT.

The chain uses TRBV7-2 and TRBJ2-3, with D possibly matching TRBD2 (6 bases). Trimming pared 0 bases from V and 1 base from J, leaving 20 bases between. The length of the CDR3 is 19 residues. Germline values: CDR1 SGHTA, CDR2 FQGNSA. CDR3 sequence (DNA): TGTGCCAGCAGCTTAGCTAGCGGTGAACCTCTCTCGGGCACAGATACGCAGTATTTT. It yields the protein CASSLASGEPLSGTDTQYF.

The V gene is TRBV19, the J gene TRBJ2-3; possible D gene TRBD1, 6 bases. Deletions cut 5 bases from V and 5 bases from J, with 14 bases between. This CDR3 has 14 amino acids. Looked up from germline, CDR1 is LNHDA and CDR2 is SQIVND (reference sequence). CDR3 region: CASSATGWRDTQYF. The CDR3 DNA sequence: TGTGCCAGTAGTGCCACAGGGTGGAGAGATACGCAGTATTTT.

This sequence joins TRBV5-4 and TRBJ2-5; possible D gene TRBD1, 7 bases. CDR3 length: 17 residues. The V gene lost 4 bases and the J gene lost 5 bases, with 24 bases spanning the gap. The germline gives CDR1 SGHNT, CDR2 YYREEE (reference sequence). CDR3 loop: CASSSAGQSFRAETQYF. CDR3 coding DNA: TGTGCCAGCAGCAGCGCGGGACAGTCGTTTAGAGCGGAGACCCAGTACTTC. The variable domain in full, completed from reference TRBV5-4 and TRBJ2-5, reads ETGVTQSPTHLIKTRGQQVTLRCSSQSGHNTVSWYQQALGQGPQFIFQYYREEENGRGNFPPRFSGLQFPNYSSELNVNALELDDSALYLCASSSAGQSFRAETQYFGPGTRLLVL.

The genes are TRBV6-1 and TRBJ2-3, with 9 bases that match TRBD2. The CDR3 has 15 amino acids. The V gene end was trimmed by 2 bases and the J gene end by 6 bases; junction bases not matched to a gene: 6. CDR1 and CDR2 (germline): MNHNS, SASEGT. The DNA of the CDR3 is TGTGCCAGCAGTGAACTAGCGGGGTTCCCCGATACGCAGTATTTT. It encodes CASSELAGFPDTQYF.

The V and J genes are TRBV7-9 and TRBJ1-2; D not resolved. Germline V CDR1 and CDR2: SEHNR, FQNEAQ (reference sequence). V was shortened by 8 bases and J by 0 bases, with 13 bases between the two germline ends. This CDR3 has 14 residues. CDR3 loop: CASLGLPANYGYTF. Here the CDR3 DNA reads TGTGCCAGCCTTGGCCTGCCGGCTAACTATGGCTACACCTTC.

The chain carries TRBV19 and TRBJ2-1; D not resolved. The CDR3 spans 13 residues. Deletions cut 1 base from V and 7 bases from J, with 8 bases between. From germline, CDR1 is LNHDA and CDR2 SQIVND (reference sequence). The CDR3 region is CASSIAFGNEQFF. The CDR3 coding sequence is TGTGCCAGTAGTATAGCTTTCGGTAATGAGCAGTTCTTC. Drawing the rest from reference TRBV19 and TRBJ2-1, the complete variable domain is DGGITQSPKYLFRKEGQNVTLSCEQNLNHDAMYWYRQDPGQGLRLIYYSQIVNDFQKGDIAEGYSVSREKKESFPLTVTSAQKNPTAFYLCASSIAFGNEQFFGPGTRLTVL.

V usage is TRBV2 and J usage is TRBJ1-1, with 11 bases matching TRBD1. V trimming: 3 bases; J trimming: 13 bases; junction bases outside the gene matches: 13. The CDR3 has 15 residues. CDR1 and CDR2 from the germline V gene are SNHLY and FYNNEI. CDR3 protein: CASSDAGTGGVKGFF. The CDR3 DNA is TGTGCCAGCAGTGACGCCGGGACAGGGGGTGTAAAGGGTTTCTTT. The full variable domain, in which reference TRBV2 and TRBJ1-1 provide the parts outside the CDR3, is EPEVTQTPSHQVTQMGQEVILRCVPISNHLYFYWYRQILGQKVEFLVSFYNNEISEKSEIFDDQFSVERPDGSNFTLKIRSTKLEDSAMYFCASSDAGTGGVKGFFGQGTRLTVV.

This chain joins TRBV7-6 and TRBJ2-5; D perhaps matches TRBD2 (7 bases). Trimming took off 6 bases at V and 3 bases at J, with 23 bases between the two ends. In germline, CDR1 is SGHVS, CDR2 FNYEAQ. This CDR3 has 17 residues. This CDR3 is CASRPLARGALKETQYF. The CDR3 DNA reads TGTGCCAGCAGACCTTTGGCCCGGGGGGCCCTGAAAGAGACCCAGTACTTC.

In its sample, this clone was seen a few times. V is TRBV4-1 and J is TRBJ2-1, with TRBD1 identical over 7 bases. Per germline, CDR1 MGHRA and CDR2 YSYEKL. Trimming took 1 base from V and 9 from J; bases not matched to a gene: 9. The CDR3 runs 15 residues. CDR3 sequence reads: CASSQGQGPSTEQFF. CDR3 coding DNA: TGCGCCAGCAGCCAAGGACAGGGCCCATCGACTGAGCAGTTCTTC.

The CDR3 region is CASSVGLAGGNEQYF. CDR3 coding DNA: TGTGCCAGCAGTGTCGGCCTAGCGGGGGGTAACGAGCAGTACTTC. J is TRBJ2-7 and V is TRBV7-6; 11 positions match TRBD2. Germline CDR1 is SGHVS and CDR2 is FNYEAQ. Germline trimming cut 6 bases from V and 5 bases from J; bases unmatched to any gene: 9. CDR3 length: 15 residues.

The J gene is TRBJ2-1, the V gene TRBV7-9; D is ambiguous. This CDR3 is built from 15 residues. The germline V and J ends were trimmed by 1 base and 0 bases, with 7 bases remaining between them. CDR1 and CDR2 from the germline V gene are SEHNR and FQNEAQ (reference sequence). CDR3 amino acids: CASSLVGSSYNEQFF. The DNA for the CDR3 is TGTGCCAGCAGCTTAGTAGGAAGCTCCTACAATGAGCAGTTCTTC.

V gene TRBV7-9 combines with J gene TRBJ1-2; D is unresolved. This CDR3 is 12 amino acids long. The V end lost 4 bases, the J end lost 4 bases, and 7 bases lay between the germline ends. Per the germline V gene, CDR1 is SEHNR and CDR2 is FQNEAQ (reference sequence). The CDR3 sequence is CASSSAPYGYTF. The DNA for the CDR3 is TGTGCCAGCAGCTCCGCCCCCTATGGCTACACCTTC.

The J gene is TRBJ1-2, the V gene TRBV9, with a possible D match to TRBD1 (6 bases). Per the germline V gene, CDR1 is SGDLS and CDR2 is YYNGEE. The CDR3 has 14 amino acids. Trimming stripped 3 bases from V and 6 bases from J, with 15 bases between. The CDR3 here is CASSDTTGIHGYTF. In nucleotides, the CDR3 is TGTGCCAGCAGCGACACTACAGGGATTCATGGCTACACCTTC.

This clone has a handful of counts. The rearrangement links TRBV30 to TRBJ1-5; possible D gene TRBD1, 6 bases. This CDR3 contains 13 residues. Looked up from germline, CDR1 is GTSNPN and CDR2 is SVGIG (reference sequence). V lost 7 bases, J lost 7 bases, and 17 bases lay in between. CDR3 protein: CASEQGLRQPQHF. The CDR3 nucleotides are TGTGCCTCAGAACAGGGTTTACGGCAGCCCCAGCATTTT.

The chain is built from TRBV11-1 and TRBJ2-1; D gene uncertain. V shed 6 bases and J shed 3 bases, with 12 bases lying between them. This CDR3 comprises 14 residues. Germline V gene sequence: CDR1 SGHAT, CDR2 FQDESV (reference sequence). CDR3 coding DNA: TGTGCCAGCAGTCGCGGCCAGGACTACAATGAGCAGTTCTTC. It is translated as CASSRGQDYNEQFF. The complete variable domain, with remaining parts taken from reference TRBV11-1 and TRBJ2-1, reads EAEVAQSPRYKITEKSQAVAFWCDPISGHATLYWYRQILGQGPELLVQFQDESVVDDSQLPKDRFSAERLKGVDSTLKIQPAELGDSAMYLCASSRGQDYNEQFFGPGTRLTVL.

The chain employs TRBV11-3 and TRBJ2-7; 7 bases are shared with TRBD1. This CDR3 spans 17 amino acids. Per the germline V gene, CDR1 is SGHNT and CDR2 is YENEEA. The J segment lost 2 bases and the V segment lost 5 bases, leaving 15 bases of the junction unmatched. This CDR3 is CASSPGIGQAPPYEQYF. Written as DNA, the CDR3 is TGTGCCAGCAGCCCGGGGATAGGACAGGCCCCCCCCTACGAGCAGTACTTC.

This clone has only a few counts. The gene calls are TRBV12-5 and TRBJ1-6, with 7 positions matching TRBD1. Germline V lookup: CDR1 LGHNT, CDR2 FRNRAP. V lost 9 bases to trimming and J lost 7 bases; unmatched junction nucleotides: 9. CDR3 length: 14 amino acids. The chain's CDR3 is CASQSEGANSPLHF. The CDR3 DNA follows: TGTGCTAGCCAAAGCGAGGGGGCGAATTCACCCCTCCACTTT.

The chain combines TRBV9 with TRBJ1-1; D unclear. Germline-derived CDR1 and CDR2 are SGDLS and YYNGEE. V lost 0 bases, J lost 0 bases, and 12 bases lay in between. The CDR3 has 16 amino acids. The CDR3 here is CASSVVPERVNTEAFF. The CDR3 region has the DNA TGTGCCAGCAGCGTAGTACCAGAAAGGGTGAACACTGAAGCTTTCTTT.

This chain links TRBV6-1 with TRBJ1-2; D is unclear. Looked up from germline, CDR1 is MNHNS and CDR2 is SASEGT. The CDR3 loop spans 12 amino acids. Trimming shortened V by 4 bases and J by 12 bases, and 15 bases separated the two germline ends. CDR3 DNA sequence: TGTGCCAGCAGTGTAGGTCCAATGGGAAACACCTTC. Translation: CASSVGPMGNTF.

For the CDR3, the DNA is TGTGCCAGCAGCATTCAGGGTTCCTACGGCTACACCTTC. The encoded protein is CASSIQGSYGYTF. V usage is TRBV5-6 and J usage is TRBJ1-2; D might be TRBD1 (5 bases). V shed 4 bases and J shed 8 bases, with 15 bases lying between them. The CDR3 runs to 13 residues. Germline lookup yields CDR1 SGHDT and CDR2 YYEEEE.

In nucleotides, the CDR3 is TGTGCCAGAAGCTGCCGGGCCCCTGGCCAGGAGACCCAGTACTTC. This translates into CARSCRAPGQETQYF. The chain combines TRBV5-3 with TRBJ2-5; the D is unclear. TRBV5-3 is labeled an ORF, and its function is uncertain. V gave up 3 bases and J gave up 5 bases, with 17 bases separating them. The CDR3 is made up of 15 amino acids.